One and the same sample provided the 20 T cell receptor beta chains below, sequenced in a study of spatial heterogeneity in lung cancer. Study outcomes and limitations: The study found that expanded intratumoral alpha and beta TCR counts tracked tumor mutation counts.

The time point was: sample taken at primary tumor resection. TCRdb recomputed calls from the 5' RACE reads with MiXCR, one row per CDR3 protein. Among over 7,000 distinct CDR3 sequences, roughly 6.5% were seen once, and the ten largest hold around 8.1%. Their antigens are not known. This specimen consisted of lung tumor tissue, obtained at surgery. The receptor set was obtained from a male donor with early-stage non-small cell lung cancer.

There are a few counts of this clonotype. The V gene is TRBV12-3 or TRBV12-4, the J gene TRBJ1-1; possible D gene TRBD1, 5 bases. The CDR3 has 13 residues. Between the trimmed V and J ends, which lost 6 bases and 1 base, there was a span of 9 bases. In DNA form, the CDR3 reads TGTGCCAGCAGGTATCAGGGGAACACTGAAGCTTTCTTT. It codes for CASRYQGNTEAFF.

This clonotype was observed many times. The chain is built from TRBV15 and TRBJ1-1; 10 nucleotides agree with TRBD1. CDR1 and CDR2 (germline): LNHNV, YYDKDF (reference sequence). The CDR3 sequence is 13 residues long. Trimming removed 3 bases from V and 11 bases from J; junction bases left unmatched: 6. The CDR3 region has the DNA TGTGCCACCAGCAGGGACAGGGGGGCCCACGCTTTCTTT. It yields the protein CATSRDRGAHAFF.

This clonotype was seen repeatedly, ten times or more. The chain has TRBV9 and TRBJ2-1; D gene unclear. CDR1 and CDR2 (germline): SGDLS, YYNGEE. This CDR3 spans 15 amino acids. Trimming removed 4 bases from V and 4 bases from J, with 15 bases in between. Written as DNA, the CDR3 is TGTGCCAGCAGCCCCATTGGAAGGGATTACAATGAGCAGTTCTTC. This codes for CASSPIGRDYNEQFF.

This clonotype showed up many times. The chain has TRBV12-5 and TRBJ2-7, with D perhaps TRBD1 or TRBD2 (5 bases each). CDR1 is LGHNT, CDR2 FRNRAP, per germline. The V end lost 7 bases, the J end lost 2 bases, and 21 bases lay between the germline ends. The CDR3 length is 16 residues. CDR3: CASARQLGPITYEQYF. The CDR3 region has the DNA TGTGCTAGTGCCCGTCAGCTGGGACCGATAACCTACGAGCAGTACTTC.

This clonotype is judged medium-sized. The genes are TRBV11-2 and TRBJ2-2; 9 bases match TRBD2. V shed 1 base, J shed 2 bases, and the junction held 5 bases outside the gene matches. This CDR3 is 17 amino acids long. In germline, CDR1 is SGHAT, CDR2 FQNNGV. CDR3 in DNA: TGTGCCAGCAGCTTAGGGGGGACTAGCAGAAACACCGGGGAGCTGTTTTTT. Protein sequence: CASSLGGTSRNTGELFF.

By sample share, this clonotype is medium-sized (0.01 to 0.1%). The rearrangement joins TRBV28 to TRBJ1-1, with a weak D call TRBD1 (5 bases). V was cut by 5 bases and J by 5 bases, with 15 bases left in between. CDR3 length equals 14 residues. Germline CDR1 and CDR2: MDHEN and SYDVKM. The CDR3 loop is CASSPVAGRTEAFF. In DNA form, the CDR3 reads TGTGCCAGCAGTCCGGTGGCAGGGCGGACTGAAGCTTTCTTT.

This clonotype was seen many times. The rearrangement links TRBV20-1 to TRBJ2-1; 8 bases agree with TRBD2. The CDR3 extends over 14 amino acids. The germline V gene encodes CDR1 DFQATT and CDR2 SNEGSKA (reference sequence). V shed 5 bases, J shed 12 bases, and the junction held 15 bases outside the gene matches. The CDR3: CSAQTPSGSLGQFF. CDR3 nucleotides: TGCAGTGCTCAAACCCCTAGCGGGTCCCTGGGGCAGTTCTTC.

By its share, this clonotype is medium-sized. The chain is built from TRBV6-1 and TRBJ1-2; the D is unclear. V lost 5 bases to trimming and J lost 1 base, with 17 bases between them. This CDR3 comprises 16 residues. Germline V gives CDR1 MNHNS, CDR2 SASEGT. The CDR3 DNA sequence: TGTGCCAGCAGTCCCCGGTTGGGGTTGTTTAACTATGGCTACACCTTC. Translated, it gives CASSPRLGLFNYGYTF.

The rearrangement links TRBV12-3 or TRBV12-4 to TRBJ2-1, with D tentatively TRBD2 (6 bases). CDR3 length: 16 residues. The ends were cut back, 6 bases at V and 2 bases at J, with 17 bases in the middle. CDR3 protein: CASSRNAGRTYNEQFF. CDR3 nucleotides: TGTGCCAGCAGCCGAAACGCGGGACGGACCTACAATGAGCAGTTCTTC.

This clonotype was detected ten times or more. V and J are TRBV15 and TRBJ1-5, with D uncertain. The V end was cut by 0 bases, the J end by 4 bases, with 7 bases between. Looked up from germline, CDR1 is LNHNV and CDR2 is YYDKDF (reference sequence). The CDR3 loop spans 14 amino acids. Here the CDR3 reads CATSRDPENQPQHF. The CDR3 DNA reads TGTGCCACCAGCAGAGATCCGGAAAATCAGCCCCAGCATTTT.

This clonotype was counted ten times or more. This sequence joins TRBV7-2 and TRBJ2-1, with 11 bases aligning to TRBD2. The CDR3 contains 15 residues. With 2 bases clipped from V and 11 bases from J, the junction kept 8 bases outside the gene matches. Germline values: CDR1 SGHTA, CDR2 FQGNSA. The CDR3 protein is CASSLNSGGEMKQFF. CDR3 nucleotides: TGTGCCAGCAGCTTAAATAGCGGGGGGGAAATGAAGCAGTTCTTC. Based on the CDR3 plus reference TRBV7-2 and TRBJ2-1, the full variable domain is GAGVSQSPSNKVTEKGKDVELRCDPISGHTALYWYRQSLGQGLEFLIYFQGNSAPDKSGLPSDRFSAERTGGSVSTLTIQRTQQEDSAVYLCASSLNSGGEMKQFFGPGTRLTVL.

This clonotype is a singleton in its sample. The V call is TRBV20-1, the J call TRBJ2-3; TRBD2 matches at 8 bases. The CDR3 length is 13 residues. J gave up 1 base and V 6 bases, and 3 bases lay outside the gene matches. Germline CDR1 DFQATT, CDR2 SNEGSKA (reference sequence). CDR3 DNA sequence: TGCAGTGCCAAAGCGGGGGGCACAGATACGCAGTATTTT. This translates into CSAKAGGTDTQYF.

This clonotype showed up many times. This sequence joins TRBV29-1 and TRBJ2-2; tentative D call: TRBD2 (6 bases). CDR3 length equals 14 residues. Trimming removed 6 bases at V and 1 base at J, with 12 bases between. The germline V gene encodes CDR1 SQVTM and CDR2 ANQGSEA. This CDR3 is CSVTGVENTGELFF. The CDR3 DNA is TGCAGCGTAACGGGGGTGGAGAACACCGGGGAGCTGTTTTTT.

This clonotype ranks as medium-sized (0.01 to 0.1%). The chain has TRBV6-5 and TRBJ2-7; D ambiguous. Per the germline V gene, CDR1 is MNHEY and CDR2 is SVGAGI. The CDR3 extends over 14 amino acids. V was pared by 4 bases and J by 0 bases, with 10 bases between. CDR3: CASSFDASSYEQYF. CDR3 in DNA: TGTGCCAGCAGTTTTGACGCCAGCTCCTACGAGCAGTACTTC.

The chain employs TRBV4-1 and TRBJ2-1; D gene ambiguous. Trimming shortened V by 0 bases and J by 0 bases, and 9 bases separated the two germline ends. The germline CDR1 and CDR2 sequences are MGHRA and YSYEKL. The CDR3 runs 16 residues. For the CDR3, the DNA is TGCGCCAGCAGCCAAGAAGTCACGGGCTCCTACAATGAGCAGTTCTTC. Protein: CASSQEVTGSYNEQFF.

Ten or more counts support this clonotype. The gene calls are TRBV4-2 and TRBJ2-3, with TRBD2 matching over 15 bases. There are 18 residues in the CDR3. From germline, CDR1 is LGHNA and CDR2 YNFKEQ. Germline trimming cut 4 bases from V and 2 bases from J; bases unmatched to any gene: 7. As DNA, the CDR3 is TGTGCCAGCAGCCCGGGACTAGCGGGGGGCTCCACCACAGATACGCAGTATTTT. Amino acids: CASSPGLAGGSTTDTQYF.

This clonotype occurred many times. The V call is TRBV28, the J call TRBJ1-2; weak D call: TRBD1 (6 bases). The germline V gene encodes CDR1 MDHEN and CDR2 SYDVKM. CDR3 size: 20 residues. Between the trimmed V and J ends, which lost 6 bases and 3 bases, there was a span of 32 bases. CDR3 amino acids: CASSFTTFNRDMREDYGYTF. The CDR3 nucleotides read TGTGCCAGCAGCTTTACCACCTTCAACCGGGACATGCGGGAGGACTATGGCTACACCTTC.

This clonotype counts as medium-sized. The chain is built from TRBV27 and TRBJ2-5, with D perhaps assigned TRBD1 or TRBD2 (6 bases each). The CDR3 is 13 amino acids. Per germline, CDR1 MNHEY and CDR2 SMNVEV (reference sequence). V was cut by 8 bases and J by 2 bases, with 12 bases left in between. The CDR3, as DNA: TGTGCCAGCGGGGGGCGGCTACAAGAGACCCAGTACTTC. It specifies CASGGRLQETQYF.

This clonotype is labeled medium-sized (0.01 to 0.1%). The chain combines TRBV24-1 with TRBJ1-5; D is ambiguous. The V and J ends lost 1 base and 11 bases respectively, with 11 bases between them. In germline, CDR1 is KGHDR, CDR2 SFDVKD. This CDR3 comprises 13 residues. This CDR3 reads CATSDFPYGTQHF. In nucleotides, the CDR3 is TGTGCCACCAGTGATTTCCCCTATGGGACCCAGCATTTT.

The sample holds a few counts of this clonotype. The chain carries TRBV15 and TRBJ2-1, with a possible D match to TRBD2 (5 bases). Germline-derived CDR1 and CDR2 are LNHNV and YYDKDF (reference sequence). The CDR3 runs to 17 residues. V lost 5 bases and J 4 bases, leaving 21 bases between the germline ends. CDR3 sequence reads: CATSRPKVGLPYNEQFF. CDR3 DNA sequence: TGTGCCACCAGCCGCCCGAAGGTCGGACTCCCTTACAATGAGCAGTTCTTC.